These 8 T cell receptor beta chains came from one sample sequenced in a study of blood T cell repertoires in COVID-19. Here immunoSEQ multiplex PCR was the method, and the copy in TCRdb shows in-frame clones only, minus some. Among a few hundred thousand clones, around 87% were seen once, and the ten largest hold 1% to 1.5%. The source material was PBMCs or T cells enriched from blood (not recorded which). The receptors stem from a man aged 30 to 39 who had recovered from COVID-19.

The chain recombines TRBV3-1 (or the pseudogene TRBV3-2) with TRBJ1-2; D is unresolved. The CDR3 has 16 residues. Germline V lookup: CDR1 LGHDT, CDR2 YNNKEL (reference sequence). Trimming removed 0 bases at V and 6 bases at J, with 17 bases between. DNA for the CDR3: TGTGCCAGCAGCCAAGATTTTGAGGGAGATTGGAATGGCTACACCTTC. This translates into CASSQDFEGDWNGYTF.

The chain carries TRBV18 and TRBJ1-4; possibly TRBD1 for D (5 bases). Germline-derived CDR1 and CDR2 are KGHSH and LQKENI. The germline V and J ends were trimmed by 2 bases and 0 bases, with 13 bases remaining between them. The CDR3 sequence is 17 residues long. As DNA, the CDR3 is TGTGCCAGCTCACCAGCCGAAGTAGGGGCAACTAATGAAAAACTGTTTTTT. Translating gives CASSPAEVGATNEKLFF.

V is TRBV12-5 and J is TRBJ2-5; weak D call: TRBD2 (5 bases). Germline CDR1 and CDR2: LGHNT and FRNRAP. This CDR3 comprises 15 residues. V lost 5 bases and J lost 1, with 14 bases in between. CDR3 coding DNA: TGTGCTAGTGGTACCGCGGGCACCACCCAAGAGACCCAGTACTTC. Protein product: CASGTAGTTQETQYF.

The V call is TRBV16, the J call TRBJ2-7; perhaps TRBD1 as D (5 bases). The CDR3 runs 14 residues. V was shortened by 0 bases and J by 6 bases, with 12 bases between the two germline ends. Germline V gene lookup returns CDR1 KGHSY and CDR2 FQNENV. For the CDR3, the DNA is TGTGCCAGCAGCCAATCAGCAGGGCTAGTCGAGCAGTACTTC. Protein: CASSQSAGLVEQYF.

This clone was found once. V is TRBV10-3 and J is TRBJ1-5, with a tentative D call TRBD1 (5 bases). V lost 6 bases, J lost 0 bases, and 12 bases lay in between. This CDR3 comprises 15 residues. The germline gives CDR1 ENHRY, CDR2 SYGVKD. In DNA, the CDR3 is TGTGCCATCAGCTCGGGGGGAAGTAGCAATCAGCCCCAGCATTTT. Translated: CAISSGGSSNQPQHF.

The chain employs TRBV6-5 and TRBJ2-2; D is possibly TRBD1 (6 bases). V was trimmed by 8 bases and J by 8 bases, leaving 12 bases between them. Germline CDR1 is MNHEY and CDR2 is SVGAGI. The CDR3 is made up of 12 amino acids. The CDR3 is CASEPRGGELFF. The CDR3 DNA is TGTGCCAGCGAGCCTAGGGGGGGGGAGCTGTTTTTT.

The chain joins TRBV13 to TRBJ1-2; 7 bases agree with TRBD1. This CDR3 comprises 15 residues. V was pared by 5 bases and J by 2 bases, with 8 bases of the junction left unmatched. CDR1 PRHDT and CDR2 FYEKMQ come from the germline V gene (reference sequence). The CDR3 DNA reads TGTGCCAGCAGCCTAAAGGGGACAGCCAACTATGGCTACACCTTC. Its translation: CASSLKGTANYGYTF.

The chain has TRBV18 and TRBJ1-3, with D uncertain. The CDR3 loop spans 16 amino acids. Trimming shortened V by 3 bases and J by 0 bases, and 12 bases separated the two germline ends. CDR1 is KGHSH and CDR2 is LQKENI in the germline V gene. CDR3 region: CASSPLREGSGNTIYF. The CDR3 nucleotides are TGTGCCAGCTCACCGCTACGGGAGGGCTCTGGAAACACCATATATTTT.